The 9 T cell receptor beta chains listed next were all sequenced from one sample in a study of cytotoxic CD8 clonotypes in ibrutinib-treated CLL. Using immunoSEQ multiplex PCR, the repertoire was profiled, and TCRdb retains in-frame clones only, with some absent. Here the sample spans almost 250,000 clones, roughly 70% being singletons. Sequences were derived from PBMCs, sampled after 24 months of ibrutinib treatment. The receptors were sampled from a human donor with chronic lymphocytic leukemia.

J is TRBJ2-1 and V is TRBV5-1; tentatively, D is TRBD2 (6 bases). Trimming shortened V by 4 bases and J by 6 bases, and 17 bases separated the two germline ends. Germline values: CDR1 SGHRS, CDR2 YFSETQ. The CDR3 is 15 amino acids. The CDR3 here is CASSPLGGQGNEQFF. DNA for the CDR3: TGCGCCAGCAGCCCGTTAGGAGGGCAGGGCAATGAGCAGTTCTTC.

This clone showed up just a few times. This chain links TRBV7-3 with TRBJ2-1, with D perhaps TRBD1 (6 bases). The CDR3 is 12 amino acids. CDR1 and CDR2 from the germline V gene are SGHTA and FQGTGA. The V and J ends lost 6 bases and 10 bases respectively, with 13 bases between them. The CDR3: CASSQTGTEQFF. The CDR3 DNA sequence: TGTGCCAGCAGTCAAACCGGGACAGAGCAGTTCTTC.

The chain's CDR3 is CAIGTDLSYEQYF. The CDR3 bases are TGTGCCATCGGGACAGACCTATCCTACGAGCAGTACTTC. The rearrangement joins TRBV10-3 to TRBJ2-7; TRBD1 aligns across 7 bases. CDR1 is ENHRY, CDR2 SYGVKD, per germline. This CDR3 has 13 amino acids. Unmatched junction bases numbered 5, after V lost 8 bases and J lost 1 base.

This clone was seen only once. A read error may account for a junction end that differs from germline. V and J are TRBV6-4 and TRBJ2-2; D may be TRBD2 (5 bases). Germline assignment: CDR1 MRHNA and CDR2 SNTAGT. The CDR3 runs to 13 residues. The CDR3 nucleotides read TGTGCCAGCAGTGATCTGTTTACCGGGAAGCTGTTTTTT. Translating gives CASSDLFTGKLFF.

The V call is TRBV5-6, the J call TRBJ1-1; 8 positions agree with TRBD1. CDR1 is SGHDT and CDR2 is YYEEEE in the germline V gene. The CDR3 extends over 12 amino acids. V lost 5 bases to trimming and J lost 7 bases; unmatched junction nucleotides: 4. CDR3 bases: TGTGCCAGCAGGAGGACAGGGTTTGAAGCTTTCTTT. Translated: CASRRTGFEAFF.

This rearrangement joins TRBV5-1 to TRBJ2-4; TRBD1 or TRBD2 may be the D gene (5 bases each). V gave up 2 bases and J gave up 0 bases, with 12 bases separating them. Germline V CDR1 and CDR2: SGHRS, YFSETQ. This CDR3 comprises 16 residues. In DNA form, the CDR3 reads TGCGCCAGCAGCTTAATTCCCGGGACAGCCAAAAACATTCAGTACTTC. Translated, it gives CASSLIPGTAKNIQYF.

The chain uses TRBV28 and TRBJ2-7; 8 nucleotides match TRBD2. Germline lookup yields CDR1 MDHEN and CDR2 SYDVKM. This CDR3 spans 14 amino acids. The ends lost 7 bases at V and 4 bases at J; junction bases unmatched: 9. The CDR3 reads CASIRASGLYEQYF. DNA of the CDR3: TGTGCCAGCATTCGGGCTAGCGGGCTTTACGAGCAGTACTTC.

The genes are TRBV2 and TRBJ1-1, with TRBD1 as a possible D gene (5 bases). The CDR3 sequence is 14 residues long. Germline loops: CDR1 SNHLY, CDR2 FYNNEI. Trimming cost V 3 bases and J 2 bases, with 10 bases left between them. The CDR3 spells CASSERTYNTEAFF. The CDR3 nucleotides are TGTGCCAGCAGTGAGAGGACATACAACACTGAAGCTTTCTTT.

This clone has only a few counts. The chain is built from TRBV29-1 and TRBJ2-1, with 8 bases aligning to TRBD1. With 5 bases clipped from V and 12 bases from J, the junction kept 15 bases outside the gene matches. The CDR3 is made up of 14 amino acids. CDR1 and CDR2 from the germline V gene are SQVTM and ANQGSEA. The CDR3 region has the DNA TGCAGCGTTACCAGGGCAGGGGGCGTTTCGGGGCAGTTCTTC. It yields the protein CSVTRAGGVSGQFF.